Presented here are 24 T cell receptor beta chains from one specimen sequenced in a study of cytomegalovirus exposure and HLA in healthy donors. A multiplex PCR was run with 60 Vbeta primers and 13 Jbeta primers. Data came from immunoSEQ multiplex PCR; TCRdb stores just in-frame clones and leaves some out. In all, the sample yields some 76,000 clones. The specimen sequenced was PBMCs. The receptor source for this set is a boy aged 5-17 years in good health and CMV-seronegative.

The chain carries TRBV2 and TRBJ2-3; D gene uncertain. The CDR3 length is 14 residues. Germline V lookup: CDR1 SNHLY, CDR2 FYNNEI. The V gene lost 0 bases and the J gene lost 1 base, with 5 bases spanning the gap. The CDR3 nucleotides are TGTGCCAGCAGTGAAGCGAAGCGCACAGATACGCAGTATTTT. The encoded protein is CASSEAKRTDTQYF.

The chain employs TRBV7-2 and TRBJ1-1, with TRBD1 matching 8 bases. In germline, CDR1 is SGHTA, CDR2 FQGNSA. The CDR3 consists of 15 residues. The V gene end was trimmed by 2 bases and the J gene end by 6 bases; junction bases not matched to a gene: 8. The CDR3 DNA reads as TGTGCCAGCAGCTTAATCGCAGGGGGCCTTCCTGAAGCTTTCTTT. Translated, it gives CASSLIAGGLPEAFF.

A note on this clone: Mismatch with germline at one junction end may stem from a read error. This chain uses TRBV4-1 with TRBJ1-1; maybe TRBD1 (5 bases). The germline CDR1 and CDR2 sequences are MGHRA and YSYEKL. The CDR3 is made up of 17 amino acids. CDR3 loop: CASSQAMGAGGNTEDFF. The CDR3 nucleotides are TGCGCCAGCAGCCAAGCCATGGGCGCGGGGGGGAACACTGAAGATTTCTTT.

The rearrangement links TRBV6-5 to TRBJ1-1; D is perhaps TRBD1 (5 bases). Germline CDR1 reads MNHEY; CDR2 reads SVGAGI. The CDR3 runs 13 residues. The V end was cut by 6 bases, the J end by 4 bases, with 12 bases between. The CDR3 region has the DNA TGTGCCAGCAGACCCTCAGGGCCCACTGAAGCTTTCTTT. Its translation is CASRPSGPTEAFF.

V usage is TRBV11-2 and J usage is TRBJ2-3, with 8 positions matching TRBD2. The junction had 9 bases not matched to a gene; V was cut back by 3 bases and J by 1 base. CDR3 length: 17 amino acids. From germline, CDR1 is SGHAT and CDR2 FQNNGV. The CDR3 loop is CASSFSLAGRGTDTQYF. The CDR3 nucleotides are TGTGCCAGCAGCTTCAGTCTAGCGGGCCGTGGCACAGATACGCAGTATTTT.

In regard to this clone: One end of the junction fails to match germline, which may point to a read error. The chain employs TRBV30 and TRBJ1-3, with 7 bases fitting TRBD1. The CDR3 is 14 residues long. The germline V gene has CDR1 GTSNPN and CDR2 SVGIG (reference sequence). The CDR3 loop is CAWSRQGIGYTIYF. CDR3 coding DNA: TGTGCCTGGAGTAGACAGGGAATTGGATACACCATATATTTT.

This chain uses TRBV29-1 with TRBJ2-1; D may be TRBD2 (5 bases). CDR3 length: 12 residues. V gave up 6 bases and J gave up 5 bases, with 11 bases separating them. Looked up from germline, CDR1 is SQVTM and CDR2 is ANQGSEA. This CDR3 is CSVWTGNNEQFF. CDR3 coding DNA: TGCAGCGTGTGGACTGGAAACAATGAGCAGTTCTTC.

The chain links TRBV19 to TRBJ2-1; 7 nucleotides agree with TRBD2. This CDR3 has 15 residues. With V trimmed by 5 bases and J by 4 bases, 8 bases remained unmatched. Germline V gene sequence: CDR1 LNHDA, CDR2 SQIVND (reference sequence). CDR3 sequence reads: CASSPGLAEYNEQFF. The DNA for the CDR3 is TGTGCCAGTAGTCCCGGCCTAGCGGAATACAATGAGCAGTTCTTC.

The chain joins TRBV6-1 to TRBJ1-4; D not resolved. The CDR3 extends over 15 amino acids. Germline CDR1 is MNHNS and CDR2 is SASEGT. V was clipped by 4 bases and J by 0 bases, with 9 bases between them. CDR3 DNA sequence: TGTGCCAGCAGTGTACGAGGAGCAACTAATGAAAAACTGTTTTTT. Amino acids: CASSVRGATNEKLFF.

The chain recombines TRBV5-4 with TRBJ2-5, with 7 bases identical to TRBD1. J lost 1 base, V lost 3 bases, and 3 bases had no gene match. Germline assignment: CDR1 SGHNT and CDR2 YYREEE (reference sequence). The CDR3 spans 14 residues. Here the CDR3 DNA reads TGTGCCAGCAGCTCAGGACAGGTCCAAGAGACCCAGTACTTC. Protein product: CASSSGQVQETQYF.

The V gene is TRBV28, the J gene TRBJ1-1; possible D gene TRBD1, 6 bases. Germline V gene sequence: CDR1 MDHEN, CDR2 SYDVKM. Trimming left V 7 bases short and J 0 bases short, with 18 bases between. This CDR3 contains 16 residues. Written as DNA, the CDR3 is TGTGCCAGCATCTATAATACAGGGCGTATGAACACTGAAGCTTTCTTT. It codes for CASIYNTGRMNTEAFF.

The genes are TRBV4-1 and TRBJ1-1, with 12 bases fitting TRBD1. The CDR3 totals 16 residues. The ends lost 3 bases at V and 0 bases at J; junction bases unmatched: 2. Germline V lookup: CDR1 MGHRA, CDR2 YSYEKL. In DNA form, the CDR3 reads TGCGCCAGCAGCCAGGGGACAGGGGGCCTGAACACTGAAGCTTTCTTT. Translation: CASSQGTGGLNTEAFF.

The chain couples TRBV4-1 to TRBJ1-2, with TRBD1 matching 7 bases. V lost 2 bases, J lost 5 bases, and 8 bases stayed unmatched. CDR3 length equals 15 residues. Looked up from germline, CDR1 is MGHRA and CDR2 is YSYEKL. CDR3 DNA sequence: TGCGCCAGCAGCCAACAGTCCACAGGGGATTATGGCTACACCTTC. Protein product: CASSQQSTGDYGYTF.

This chain joins TRBV5-4 and TRBJ1-1, with D perhaps TRBD1 (5 bases). This CDR3 is built from 16 residues. Germline V CDR1 and CDR2: SGHNT, YYREEE (reference sequence). V was cut by 4 bases and J by 4 bases, with 20 bases left in between. Here the CDR3 reads CASSKKHRRGPTEAFF. CDR3 sequence (DNA): TGTGCCAGCAGCAAAAAGCACCGGCGGGGCCCCACTGAAGCTTTCTTT.

J is TRBJ2-7 and V is TRBV10-3; the match to TRBD1 covers 7 bases. The length of the CDR3 is 13 residues. J was trimmed by 3 bases and V by 2 bases; bases with no gene match: 1. Per germline, CDR1 ENHRY and CDR2 SYGVKD. Written as DNA, the CDR3 is TGTGCCATCAGTGAGGACAGGGTCTACGAGCAGTACTTC. Its translation is CAISEDRVYEQYF.

The chain recombines TRBV4-1 with TRBJ1-2; D is unclear. This CDR3 has 16 residues. Trimming cost V 0 bases and J 2 bases, with 13 bases left between them. CDR1 is MGHRA, CDR2 YSYEKL, per germline. The CDR3 DNA reads TGCGCCAGCAGCCAAGAAACGATACAGACAAACTATGGCTACACCTTC. As protein: CASSQETIQTNYGYTF.

The rearrangement uses TRBV5-1 and TRBJ2-2, with TRBD1 identical over 9 bases. The germline V gene has CDR1 SGHRS and CDR2 YFSETQ. The J segment lost 6 bases and the V segment lost 5 bases, leaving 11 bases of the junction unmatched. This CDR3 is 16 amino acids long. CDR3 in DNA: TGCGCCAGCAGTTCTTCTACAGGGGGCGCCTCCGGGGAGCTGTTTTTT. It encodes CASSSSTGGASGELFF.

This chain links TRBV9 with TRBJ2-2, with 8 bases that match TRBD2. Per the germline V gene, CDR1 is SGDLS and CDR2 is YYNGEE. CDR3 length equals 18 residues. Germline trimming cut 0 bases from V and 7 bases from J; bases unmatched to any gene: 14. The chain's CDR3 is CASSVAVGAGVTGGELFF. The CDR3 nucleotides read TGTGCCAGCAGCGTAGCGGTCGGAGCGGGAGTGACTGGCGGGGAGCTGTTTTTT.

The gene calls are TRBV7-8 and TRBJ2-1, with 7 positions matching TRBD2. This CDR3 is built from 15 residues. Germline-derived CDR1 and CDR2 are SGHVS and FQNEAQ. J gave up 5 bases and V 7 bases, and 11 bases lay outside the gene matches. The CDR3 bases are TGTGCCAGCACCCTCCTAGCGGAGACCGACAATGAGCAGTTCTTC. Translated, it gives CASTLLAETDNEQFF. The whole variable domain, filled in from reference TRBV7-8 and TRBJ2-1, reads GAGVSQSPRYKVAKRGQDVALRCDPISGHVSLFWYQQALGQGPEFLTYFQNEAQLDKSGLPSDRFFAERPEGSVSTLKIQRTQQEDSAVYLCASTLLAETDNEQFFGPGTRLTVL.

The chain combines TRBV10-3 with TRBJ1-1; D might be TRBD1 (6 bases). Per germline, CDR1 ENHRY and CDR2 SYGVKD. The V end was cut by 1 base, the J end by 4 bases, with 7 bases between. The CDR3 has 13 amino acids. In nucleotides, the CDR3 is TGTGCCATCAGTGAGTGGGGGCCCACTGAAGCTTTCTTT. This codes for CAISEWGPTEAFF.

The rearrangement links TRBV5-6 to TRBJ2-5; tentative D call: TRBD2 (5 bases). The germline gives CDR1 SGHDT, CDR2 YYEEEE. V dropped 4 bases and J dropped 2 bases, with 18 bases sitting between them. The CDR3 has 16 amino acids. CDR3 residues: CASSLWPPGLQETQYF. The CDR3 DNA reads TGTGCCAGCAGCCTCTGGCCCCCGGGGTTACAAGAGACCCAGTACTTC.

The V gene is TRBV6-1, the J gene TRBJ1-2; D perhaps matches TRBD1 (5 bases). Trimming took 2 bases from V and 4 from J, leaving 11 bases between them. Per germline, CDR1 MNHNS and CDR2 SASEGT. The CDR3 extends over 14 amino acids. In DNA, the CDR3 is TGTGCCAGCAGTGAAACGGTGACAGTCTATGGCTACACCTTC. Amino acids: CASSETVTVYGYTF.

The chain employs TRBV25-1 and TRBJ1-1; tentative D call: TRBD1 (5 bases). The CDR3 is made up of 14 amino acids. Germline V gives CDR1 MGHDK, CDR2 SYGVNS. The germline V and J ends were trimmed by 4 bases and 0 bases, with 9 bases remaining between them. The CDR3 spells CASSVGGLNTEAFF. CDR3 in DNA: TGTGCCAGCAGTGTGGGGGGACTGAACACTGAAGCTTTCTTT.

The chain carries TRBV29-1 and TRBJ2-7; D remains ambiguous. The CDR3 totals 12 residues. CDR1 is SQVTM, CDR2 ANQGSEA, per germline. V was cut by 4 bases and J by 3 bases, with 10 bases left in between. This CDR3 is CSVGNTRYEQYF. The CDR3 DNA reads as TGCAGCGTTGGAAATACACGCTACGAGCAGTACTTC.